This TCR beta chain was identified during a study of cytomegalovirus exposure and HLA in healthy donors. Overall study results and limits: One later analysis, an examination of the 120 validation repertoires, found that first-cohort TCR clusters tended to co-occur in them. Reported results showed that the classifier diagnosed cytomegalovirus status with high specificity and sensitivity. Listed as cytomegalovirus-associated were 150 or so TCR beta chains.

The assay was immunoSEQ multiplex PCR, and TCRdb's table has in-frame clones only and misses some. This sample has about 360,000 clones, with 86% found just once. The donors were members of the validation cohort comprising approximately 110 subjects, separate from the roughly 640-subject first cohort. In regard to this clone: Its antigen remains unknown.

The CDR3 extends over 16 amino acids. Germline lookup yields CDR1 PRHDT and CDR2 FYEKMQ (reference sequence). V gave up 4 bases and J gave up 5 bases, with 20 bases separating them. The genes are TRBV13 and TRBJ2-5; weak D call: TRBD2 (7 bases). The TCR sequence derives from a woman between 18 and 30 years old in good health and CMV-seronegative. Sequencing was done on a sample of PBMCs. The CDR3 reads CASSSSRTRGLETQYF. The CDR3 coding sequence is TGTGCCAGCAGCTCCTCTAGGACTAGGGGGTTGGAGACCCAGTACTTC.